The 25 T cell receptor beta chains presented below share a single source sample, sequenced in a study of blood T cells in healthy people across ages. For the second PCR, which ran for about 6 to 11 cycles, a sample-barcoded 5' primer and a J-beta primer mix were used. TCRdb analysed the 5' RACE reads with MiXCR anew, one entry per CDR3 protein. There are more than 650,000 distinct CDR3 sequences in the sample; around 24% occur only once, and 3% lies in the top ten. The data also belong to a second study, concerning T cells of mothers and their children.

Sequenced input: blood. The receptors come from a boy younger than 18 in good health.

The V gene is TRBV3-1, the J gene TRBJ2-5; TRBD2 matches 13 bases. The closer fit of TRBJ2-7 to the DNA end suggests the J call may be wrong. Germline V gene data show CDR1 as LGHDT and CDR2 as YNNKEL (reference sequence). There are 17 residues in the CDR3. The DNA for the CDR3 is TGTGCCAGCAGCCAAGACCCGGGACTAGCGGGGACCTACGAGCAGTACTTC. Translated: CASSQDPGLAGTYEQYF.

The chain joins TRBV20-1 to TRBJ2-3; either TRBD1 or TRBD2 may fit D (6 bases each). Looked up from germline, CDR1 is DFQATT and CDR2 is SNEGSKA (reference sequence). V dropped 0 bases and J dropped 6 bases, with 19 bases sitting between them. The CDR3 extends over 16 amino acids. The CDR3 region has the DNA TGCAGTGCTAGAGATCTGAACAGGAAAGGGGGGGATACGCAGTATTTT. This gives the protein CSARDLNRKGGDTQYF.

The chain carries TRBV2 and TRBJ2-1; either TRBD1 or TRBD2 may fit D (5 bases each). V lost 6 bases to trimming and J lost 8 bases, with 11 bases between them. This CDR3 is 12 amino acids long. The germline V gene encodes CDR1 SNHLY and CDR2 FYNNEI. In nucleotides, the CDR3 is TGTGCCAGCAGGGGAGACAGCTATGAGCAGTTCTTC. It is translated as CASRGDSYEQFF.

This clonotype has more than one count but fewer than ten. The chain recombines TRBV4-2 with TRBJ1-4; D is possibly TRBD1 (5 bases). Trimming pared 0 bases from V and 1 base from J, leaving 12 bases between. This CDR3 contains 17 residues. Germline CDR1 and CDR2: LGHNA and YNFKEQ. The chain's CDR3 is CASSQEGAEGTNEKLFF. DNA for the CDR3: TGTGCCAGCAGCCAAGAAGGGGCGGAAGGAACTAATGAAAAACTGTTTTTT.

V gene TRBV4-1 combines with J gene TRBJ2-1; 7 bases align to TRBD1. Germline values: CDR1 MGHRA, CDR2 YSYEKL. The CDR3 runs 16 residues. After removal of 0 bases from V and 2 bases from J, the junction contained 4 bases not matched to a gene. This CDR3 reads CASSQDSQGAYNEQFF. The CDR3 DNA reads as TGCGCCAGCAGCCAAGATAGTCAGGGGGCCTACAATGAGCAGTTCTTC.

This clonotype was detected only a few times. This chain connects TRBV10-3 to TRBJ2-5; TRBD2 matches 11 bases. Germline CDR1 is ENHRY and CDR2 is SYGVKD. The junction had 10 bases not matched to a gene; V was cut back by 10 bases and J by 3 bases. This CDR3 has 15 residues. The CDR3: CATRAPGLAEETQYF. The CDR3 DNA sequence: TGTGCCACCAGAGCACCGGGACTAGCGGAAGAGACCCAGTACTTC.

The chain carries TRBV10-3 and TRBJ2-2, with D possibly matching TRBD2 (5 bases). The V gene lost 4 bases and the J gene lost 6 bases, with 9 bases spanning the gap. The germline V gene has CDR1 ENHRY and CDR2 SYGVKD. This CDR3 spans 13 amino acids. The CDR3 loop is CAISGAGAGELFF. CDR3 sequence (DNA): TGTGCCATCAGTGGAGCCGGGGCCGGGGAGCTGTTTTTT.

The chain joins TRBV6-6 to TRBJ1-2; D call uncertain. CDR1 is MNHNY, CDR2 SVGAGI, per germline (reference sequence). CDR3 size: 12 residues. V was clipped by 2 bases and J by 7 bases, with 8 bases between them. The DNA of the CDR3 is TGTGCCAGCAGTTACAGGGATGGTGGCTACACCTTC. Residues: CASSYRDGGYTF.

The CDR3 region has the DNA TGTGCCAGCAGTTACTCGAGATGGGAGACGGGCTACGAGCAGTACTTC. Residues: CASSYSRWETGYEQYF. This chain links TRBV6-6 with TRBJ2-7, with D possibly being TRBD2 (5 bases). The CDR3 runs to 16 residues. Per germline, CDR1 MNHNY and CDR2 SVGAGI (reference sequence). Trimming took off 0 bases at V and 3 bases at J, with 15 bases between the two ends.

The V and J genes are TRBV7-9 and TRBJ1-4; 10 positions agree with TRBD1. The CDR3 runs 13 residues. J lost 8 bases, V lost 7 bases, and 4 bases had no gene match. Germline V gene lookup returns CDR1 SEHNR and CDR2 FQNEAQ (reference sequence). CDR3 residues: CASNDRGREKLFF. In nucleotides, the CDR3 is TGTGCCAGCAACGACAGGGGGCGAGAAAAACTGTTTTTT. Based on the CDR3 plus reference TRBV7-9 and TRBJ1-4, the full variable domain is DTGVSQNPRHKITKRGQNVTFRCDPISEHNRLYWYRQTLGQGPEFLTYFQNEAQLEKSRLLSDRFSAERPKGSFSTLEIQRTEQGDSAMYLCASNDRGREKLFFGSGTQLSVL.

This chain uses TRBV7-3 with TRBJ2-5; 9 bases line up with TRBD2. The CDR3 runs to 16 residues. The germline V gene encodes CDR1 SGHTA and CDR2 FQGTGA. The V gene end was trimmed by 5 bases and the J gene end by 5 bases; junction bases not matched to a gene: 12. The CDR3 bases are TGTGCCAGCAGCCCCCGGGCTAGCGGGGTTATGGAGACCCAGTACTTC. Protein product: CASSPRASGVMETQYF.

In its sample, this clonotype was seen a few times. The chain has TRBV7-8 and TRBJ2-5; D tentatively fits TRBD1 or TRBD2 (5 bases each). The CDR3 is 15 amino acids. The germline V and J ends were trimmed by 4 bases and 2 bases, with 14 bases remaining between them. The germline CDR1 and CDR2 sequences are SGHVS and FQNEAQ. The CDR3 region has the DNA TGTGCCAGCAGCTCCGACCCGGGACCTCAAGAGACCCAGTACTTC. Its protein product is CASSSDPGPQETQYF.

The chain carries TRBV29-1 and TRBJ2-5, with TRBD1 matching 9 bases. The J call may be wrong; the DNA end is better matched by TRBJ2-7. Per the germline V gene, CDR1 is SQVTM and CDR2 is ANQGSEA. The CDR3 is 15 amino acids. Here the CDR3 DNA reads TGCAGCGTTGAATCCGCACGGACAGGGGACTACGAGCAGTACTTC. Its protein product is CSVESARTGDYEQYF.

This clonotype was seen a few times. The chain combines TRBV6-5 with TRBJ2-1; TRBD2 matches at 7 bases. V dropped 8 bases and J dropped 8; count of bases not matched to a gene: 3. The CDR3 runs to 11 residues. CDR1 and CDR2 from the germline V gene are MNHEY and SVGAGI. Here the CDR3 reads CASPAGDEQFF. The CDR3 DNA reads TGTGCCAGCCCGGCGGGGGATGAGCAGTTCTTC.

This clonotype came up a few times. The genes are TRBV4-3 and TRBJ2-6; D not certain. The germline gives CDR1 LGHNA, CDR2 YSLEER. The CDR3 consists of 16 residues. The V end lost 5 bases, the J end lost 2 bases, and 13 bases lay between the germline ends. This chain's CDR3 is CASSAGFVAGANVLTF. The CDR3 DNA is TGCGCCAGCAGCGCTGGGTTTGTGGCTGGGGCCAACGTCCTGACTTTC.

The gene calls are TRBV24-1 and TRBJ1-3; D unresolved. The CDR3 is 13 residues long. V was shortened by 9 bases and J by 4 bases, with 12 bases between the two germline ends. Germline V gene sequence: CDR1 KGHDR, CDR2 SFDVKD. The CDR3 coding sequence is TGTGCCACCCGGTGGGATGACGGAAACACCATATATTTT. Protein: CATRWDDGNTIYF.

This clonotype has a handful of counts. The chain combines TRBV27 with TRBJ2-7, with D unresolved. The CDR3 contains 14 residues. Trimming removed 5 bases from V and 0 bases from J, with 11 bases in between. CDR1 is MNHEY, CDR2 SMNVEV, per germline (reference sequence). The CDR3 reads CASSPPGLSYEQYF. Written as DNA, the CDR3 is TGTGCCAGCAGTCCCCCCGGGCTCTCCTACGAGCAGTACTTC.

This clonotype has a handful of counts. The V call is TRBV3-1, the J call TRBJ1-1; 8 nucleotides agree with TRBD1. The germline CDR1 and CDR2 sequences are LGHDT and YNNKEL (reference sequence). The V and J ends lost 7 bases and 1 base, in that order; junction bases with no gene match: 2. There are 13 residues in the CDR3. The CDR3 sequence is CASKQGANTEAFF. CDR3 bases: TGTGCCAGCAAGCAGGGGGCGAACACTGAAGCTTTCTTT.

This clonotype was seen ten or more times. In DNA form, the CDR3 reads TGTGCCAGCAGCCGGACTAGCGGGGGACCCCAAGAGACCCAGTACTTC. Protein: CASSRTSGGPQETQYF. The V gene is TRBV9, the J gene TRBJ2-5; 13 bases align to TRBD2. The germline V gene encodes CDR1 SGDLS and CDR2 YYNGEE. Trimming at V came to 4 bases and at J to 1 base, leaving 4 bases not matched to a gene. This CDR3 has 16 amino acids.

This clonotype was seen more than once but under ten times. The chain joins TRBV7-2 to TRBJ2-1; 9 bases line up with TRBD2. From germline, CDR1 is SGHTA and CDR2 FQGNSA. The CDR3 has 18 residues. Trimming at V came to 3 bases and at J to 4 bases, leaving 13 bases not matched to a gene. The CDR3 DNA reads TGTGCCAGCAGCTTGGTAGTAGCGGGGGCCGACCTTTACAATGAGCAGTTCTTC. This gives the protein CASSLVVAGADLYNEQFF.

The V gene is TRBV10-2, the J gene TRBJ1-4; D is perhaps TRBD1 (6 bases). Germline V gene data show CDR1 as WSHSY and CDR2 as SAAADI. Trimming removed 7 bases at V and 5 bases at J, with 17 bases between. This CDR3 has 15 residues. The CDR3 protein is CASTERGARNEKLFF. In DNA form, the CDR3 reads TGCGCCAGCACCGAGAGGGGGGCACGAAATGAAAAACTGTTTTTT.

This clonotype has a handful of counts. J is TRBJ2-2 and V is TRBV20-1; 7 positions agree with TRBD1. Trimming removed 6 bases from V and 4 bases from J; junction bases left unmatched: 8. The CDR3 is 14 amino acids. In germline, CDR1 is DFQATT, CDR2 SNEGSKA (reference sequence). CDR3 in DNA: TGCAGTGCGCCGGGACAGTCGCGCACCGGGGAGCTGTTTTTT. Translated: CSAPGQSRTGELFF.

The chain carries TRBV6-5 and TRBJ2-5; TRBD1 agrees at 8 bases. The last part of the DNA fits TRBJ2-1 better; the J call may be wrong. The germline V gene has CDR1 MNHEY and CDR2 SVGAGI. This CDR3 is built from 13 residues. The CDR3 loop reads CASSVRQGNEQFF. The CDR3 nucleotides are TGTGCCAGCAGTGTTCGACAGGGGAATGAGCAGTTCTTC.

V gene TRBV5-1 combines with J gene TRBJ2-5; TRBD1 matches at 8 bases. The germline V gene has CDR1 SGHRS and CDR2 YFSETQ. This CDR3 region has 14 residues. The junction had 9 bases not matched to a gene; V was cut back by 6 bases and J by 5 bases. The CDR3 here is CASIEQTGGETQYF. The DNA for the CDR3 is TGCGCCAGCATTGAACAAACAGGGGGTGAGACCCAGTACTTC.

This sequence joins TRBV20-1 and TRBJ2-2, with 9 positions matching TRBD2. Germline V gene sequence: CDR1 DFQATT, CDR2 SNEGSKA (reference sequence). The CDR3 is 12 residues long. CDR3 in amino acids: CKTSGPTGELFF. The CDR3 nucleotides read TGCAAGACTAGCGGCCCCACCGGGGAGCTGTTTTTT.